What follows describes a single T cell receptor beta chain. Germline V gene data show CDR1 as SNHLY and CDR2 as FYNNEI. CDR3 length: 14 amino acids. The ends were cut back, 1 base at V and 6 bases at J, with 13 bases in the middle. The data are from a study of shared clonotypes between healthy human individuals. Original analysis: Filtering differed for immunoSEQ, which gave only junction sequences without quality scores. Profiling relied on immunoSEQ multiplex PCR, and the TCRdb table lists in-frame clones only, not all of them. That table gives V, J and clone size, and the DNA gave D and trimming. The sample includes around 2.5 million clones, over 85% of them seen just once.

The receptor was derived from a man younger than 35 in good health. Some clones in this sample may be carry-over from other donors' samples. This rearrangement joins TRBV2 to TRBJ2-7, with D possibly matching TRBD1 (5 bases). The source material was naive CD4+ T cells from PBMCs. Documented subset: CD45RA+ positively selected. The DNA of the CDR3 is TGTGCCAGCAGTGAAGTAGGTCGAACAGGCGAGCAGTACTTC. It encodes CASSEVGRTGEQYF.